These 29 T cell receptor beta chains originate from one sample sequenced in a study of shared clonotypes between healthy human individuals. Sequencing used immunoSEQ multiplex PCR; TCRdb keeps in-frame clones, though not all of them. The data hold 600,000 or so clones, with about 95% observed a single time. CD45RO-negative cells were positively selected for CCR7, leaving out terminally differentiated effector memory CD45RA+ cells. Sequences were obtained from naive CD8+ T cells sorted from blood. These receptors were obtained from a woman younger than 45 in good health.

This clone came up once. V is TRBV27 and J is TRBJ1-2, with D hard to call. The germline V and J ends were trimmed by 2 bases and 4 bases, with 14 bases remaining between them. This CDR3 spans 15 amino acids. Germline V CDR1 and CDR2: MNHEY, SMNVEV (reference sequence). The CDR3 reads CASSLRVGGSYGYTF. The CDR3 bases are TGTGCCAGCAGTTTAAGGGTGGGAGGGAGCTATGGCTACACCTTC.

This clone has a single count. V gene TRBV9 combines with J gene TRBJ2-7; D unclear. The CDR3 totals 15 residues. The germline CDR1 and CDR2 sequences are SGDLS and YYNGEE. V lost 0 bases and J 1 base, leaving 11 bases between the germline ends. DNA for the CDR3: TGTGCCAGCAGCGTAGGGACCGACGGATCCTACGAGCAGTACTTC. It specifies CASSVGTDGSYEQYF.

The chain is built from TRBV27 and TRBJ2-7, with no clear D. The CDR3 extends over 15 amino acids. CDR1 MNHEY and CDR2 SMNVEV come from the germline V gene (reference sequence). Trimming removed 3 bases at V and 6 bases at J, with 18 bases between. The CDR3 region is CASSFSWGTLPEQYF. The CDR3 DNA sequence: TGTGCCAGCAGTTTTTCCTGGGGTACTCTACCCGAGCAGTACTTC.

This chain uses TRBV28 with TRBJ1-3; the match to TRBD1 covers 8 bases. The CDR3 length is 14 residues. V gave up 3 bases and J gave up 3 bases; unmatched junction bases: 1. Germline CDR1 and CDR2: MDHEN and SYDVKM. The CDR3 reads CASSLTGVGNTIYF. DNA for the CDR3: TGTGCCAGCAGTTTGACAGGGGTTGGAAACACCATATATTTT.

This chain uses TRBV5-1 with TRBJ2-7; D may be TRBD2 (5 bases). With 0 bases removed from V and 0 bases from J, the gap between germline ends came to 13 bases. The CDR3 extends over 16 amino acids. Germline loops: CDR1 SGHRS, CDR2 YFSETQ. CDR3 sequence (DNA): TGCGCCAGCAGCTTGGAGCCGACTACGAGCTCCTACGAGCAGTACTTC. Protein sequence: CASSLEPTTSSYEQYF.

The table lists this clone with a count of one. The chain joins TRBV5-1 to TRBJ2-5; D gene uncertain. Germline V CDR1 and CDR2: SGHRS, YFSETQ. V was shortened by 5 bases and J by 3 bases, with 14 bases between the two germline ends. The CDR3 is 14 amino acids. The CDR3 loop reads CASRTRNEEETQYF. CDR3 bases: TGCGCCAGCAGAACCCGGAATGAAGAAGAGACCCAGTACTTC.

The chain recombines TRBV7-1 with TRBJ2-7, with D unclear. TRBV7-1 is identified as an open reading frame with a role that is uncertain. The V end was cut by 5 bases, the J end by 0 bases, with 8 bases between. The CDR3 runs to 13 residues. This chain's CDR3 is CASSHWTSYEQYF. Here the CDR3 DNA reads TGTGCCAGCAGCCACTGGACCTCCTACGAGCAGTACTTC.

V is TRBV4-1 and J is TRBJ2-3; D gene unclear. Per the germline V gene, CDR1 is MGHRA and CDR2 is YSYEKL. The CDR3 is made up of 17 amino acids. Trimming shortened V by 2 bases and J by 2 bases, and 17 bases separated the two germline ends. CDR3 loop: CASSQSSSRAATDTQYF. The CDR3 DNA follows: TGCGCCAGCAGCCAAAGTAGTAGCCGGGCCGCCACAGATACGCAGTATTTT.

The gene calls are TRBV29-1 and TRBJ2-1, with 12 bases aligning to TRBD2. The germline gives CDR1 SQVTM, CDR2 ANQGSEA. The CDR3 runs 14 residues. Trimming took 5 bases from V and 13 from J; bases not matched to a gene: 12. This CDR3 reads CSVYLAGGPRDQFF. The CDR3 bases are TGCAGCGTTTATCTAGCGGGAGGGCCGAGGGATCAGTTCTTC.

This clone appeared a single time. The chain couples TRBV6-1 to TRBJ2-7; the D gene is possibly TRBD1 (6 bases). The CDR3 covers 14 residues. The germline V gene has CDR1 MNHNS and CDR2 SASEGT. V was shortened by 5 bases and J by 1 base, with 12 bases between the two germline ends. The CDR3 DNA sequence: TGTGCCAGCAGTTGGACAGACGGTTCCTACGAGCAGTACTTC. Protein product: CASSWTDGSYEQYF.

The chain couples TRBV6-9 to TRBJ1-5; 7 bases align to TRBD1. This CDR3 is built from 18 residues. Germline trimming cut 5 bases from V and 1 base from J; bases unmatched to any gene: 14. The germline V gene has CDR1 MNHGY and CDR2 SVAAGI. For the CDR3, the DNA is TGTGCCAGCAGTCCACTAACGACAGGGAGTTCGAGCAATCAGCCCCAGCATTTT. Protein: CASSPLTTGSSSNQPQHF.

The chain employs TRBV9 and TRBJ2-1; tentative D call: TRBD1 (5 bases). The CDR3 covers 16 residues. V was shortened by 4 bases and J by 3 bases, with 17 bases between the two germline ends. Germline assignment: CDR1 SGDLS and CDR2 YYNGEE. The CDR3 loop is CASSPPVGVDYNEQFF. In DNA, the CDR3 is TGTGCCAGCAGCCCCCCCGTAGGGGTCGACTACAATGAGCAGTTCTTC. Using reference TRBV9 and TRBJ2-1 for the parts outside the CDR3, the full variable domain is DSGVTQTPKHLITATGQRVTLRCSPRSGDLSVYWYQQSLDQGLQFLIQYYNGEERAKGNILERFSAQQFPDLHSELNLSSLELGDSALYFCASSPPVGVDYNEQFFGPGTRLTVL.

The chain joins TRBV28 to TRBJ2-7, with D perhaps TRBD2 (5 bases). The V and J ends lost 1 base and 0 bases respectively, with 10 bases between them. The germline V gene encodes CDR1 MDHEN and CDR2 SYDVKM. The CDR3 extends over 15 amino acids. CDR3 sequence (DNA): TGTGCCAGCAGTTTATTCCGAGGGAGCTCCTACGAGCAGTACTTC. Residues: CASSLFRGSSYEQYF.

The rearrangement links TRBV9 to TRBJ2-3; D perhaps matches TRBD1 (6 bases). Trimming took 3 bases from V and 0 from J, leaving 17 bases between them. The CDR3 loop spans 17 amino acids. Germline loops: CDR1 SGDLS, CDR2 YYNGEE. The CDR3 nucleotides are TGTGCCAGCAGCGCCACAGGGATATCTTTGAGCACAGATACGCAGTATTTT. Its translation: CASSATGISLSTDTQYF.

CDR3 residues: CASSFIVADGNTIYF. The DNA of the CDR3 is TGTGCCAGCAGTTTCATAGTGGCAGATGGAAACACCATATATTTT. The chain combines TRBV28 with TRBJ1-3; no definite D call. Germline V gene data show CDR1 as MDHEN and CDR2 as SYDVKM. The CDR3 spans 15 residues. V lost 3 bases and J 3 bases, leaving 12 bases between the germline ends.

The V call is TRBV9, the J call TRBJ2-7; D is perhaps TRBD2 (5 bases). Germline CDR1 reads SGDLS; CDR2 reads YYNGEE. This CDR3 is 15 amino acids long. Between the trimmed V and J ends, which lost 0 bases and 2 bases, there was a span of 12 bases. The chain's CDR3 is CASSVGDGNTYEQYF. The CDR3 nucleotides are TGTGCCAGCAGCGTAGGAGACGGGAACACCTACGAGCAGTACTTC.

The V call is TRBV7-8, the J call TRBJ2-5, with D perhaps TRBD2 (5 bases). The V and J ends lost 10 bases and 5 bases respectively, with 23 bases between them. Looked up from germline, CDR1 is SGHVS and CDR2 is FQNEAQ. The CDR3 contains 15 residues. The CDR3 is CATTSGRTSGETQYF. CDR3 in DNA: TGTGCCACCACGAGTGGTCGTACTAGTGGGGAGACCCAGTACTTC.

This clone is a singleton in its sample. The gene calls are TRBV19 and TRBJ2-7; 9 bases map to TRBD1. J lost 5 bases, V lost 1 base, and 9 bases had no gene match. The CDR3 has 16 amino acids. The germline V gene encodes CDR1 LNHDA and CDR2 SQIVND (reference sequence). DNA of the CDR3: TGTGCCAGTAGTATAGCAGAAGGGGGACAGGGCAACGAGCAGTACTTC. It translates to CASSIAEGGQGNEQYF. Supplemented by reference TRBV19 and TRBJ2-7, the full variable domain reads DGGITQSPKYLFRKEGQNVTLSCEQNLNHDAMYWYRQDPGQGLRLIYYSQIVNDFQKGDIAEGYSVSREKKESFPLTVTSAQKNPTAFYLCASSIAEGGQGNEQYFGPGTRLTVT.

This clone showed up just once. The chain has TRBV7-2 and TRBJ2-6; the D is unclear. This CDR3 spans 15 amino acids. Germline V gene sequence: CDR1 SGHTA, CDR2 FQGNSA. V lost 1 base to trimming and J lost 0 bases, with 4 bases between them. CDR3 in DNA: TGTGCCAGCAGCTTAGATCTCTCTGGGGCCAACGTCCTGACTTTC. It codes for CASSLDLSGANVLTF.

V is TRBV28 and J is TRBJ2-7, with 8 bases matching TRBD1. The CDR3 sequence is 14 residues long. CDR1 MDHEN and CDR2 SYDVKM come from the germline V gene. Trimming cost V 6 bases and J 2 bases; bases outside gene matches: 6. The CDR3 protein is CASRDRGGAYEQYF. The CDR3 nucleotides are TGTGCCAGCAGAGACAGGGGTGGCGCCTACGAGCAGTACTTC.

The rearrangement uses TRBV6-5 and TRBJ2-7; TRBD1 is a possible D gene (6 bases). V was clipped by 7 bases and J by 3 bases, with 16 bases between them. Germline V gene sequence: CDR1 MNHEY, CDR2 SVGAGI. The CDR3 runs 14 residues. Here the CDR3 reads CASNPGTRYYEQYF. Written as DNA, the CDR3 is TGTGCCAGCAACCCTGGGACAAGATACTACGAGCAGTACTTC.

The chain recombines TRBV6-5 with TRBJ2-1; D gene ambiguous. Germline-derived CDR1 and CDR2 are MNHEY and SVGAGI. The CDR3 consists of 15 residues. V was cut by 6 bases and J by 1 base, with 13 bases left in between. CDR3 residues: CASSSNTASYNEQFF. The DNA for the CDR3 is TGTGCCAGCAGCTCAAACACCGCTTCCTACAATGAGCAGTTCTTC.

This chain uses TRBV5-1 with TRBJ1-1; D possibly corresponds to TRBD1 (5 bases). This CDR3 contains 12 residues. V dropped 7 bases and J dropped 5 bases, with 12 bases sitting between them. CDR1 SGHRS and CDR2 YFSETQ come from the germline V gene. CDR3 protein: CASGSEGTEAFF. The CDR3 DNA reads TGCGCCAGCGGTTCGGAGGGGACTGAAGCTTTCTTT. The full variable domain, rest sourced from reference TRBV5-1 and TRBJ1-1, is KAGVTQTPRYLIKTRGQQVTLSCSPISGHRSVSWYQQTPGQGLQFLFEYFSETQRNKGNFPGRFSGRQFSNSRSEMNVSTLELGDSALYLCASGSEGTEAFFGQGTRLTVV.

This chain joins TRBV27 and TRBJ1-4; D is unresolved. Trimming cost V 3 bases and J 4 bases, with 9 bases left between them. Germline V gene data show CDR1 as MNHEY and CDR2 as SMNVEV (reference sequence). This CDR3 spans 14 amino acids. DNA of the CDR3: TGTGCCAGCAGTTTCGGGGAGGATAATGAAAAACTGTTTTTT. It is translated as CASSFGEDNEKLFF.

As regards this clone: A read error may produce the germline difference seen at one junction end. The chain has TRBV6-5 and TRBJ1-2; TRBD1 aligns across 8 bases. Looked up from germline, CDR1 is MNHEY and CDR2 is SVGAGI. The CDR3 spans 13 residues. Here the CDR3 reads CASSYSSTGAIYF. The CDR3 DNA follows: TGTGCCAGCAGTTACTCTTCGACAGGGGCCATCTACTTC.

With respect to this clone: An end of the junction does not agree with germline; a read error may underlie this. The chain uses TRBV4-1 and TRBJ2-1, with D perhaps assigned TRBD1 or TRBD2 (5 bases each). The CDR3 sequence is 14 residues long. CDR1 and CDR2 from the germline V gene are MGHRA and YSYEKL. DNA of the CDR3: TGCGCCAGCAGCCAAGACCGAACCGGGACCGCCATGGTCTTC. Amino acid sequence: CASSQDRTGTAMVF.

The chain links TRBV4-1 to TRBJ1-1; D unclear. Trimming took off 1 base at V and 0 bases at J, with 12 bases between the two ends. This CDR3 contains 16 residues. Germline-derived CDR1 and CDR2 are MGHRA and YSYEKL. As DNA, the CDR3 is TGCGCCAGCAGCCAAGGGTCACTCTGGATGAACACTGAAGCTTTCTTT. Translated, it gives CASSQGSLWMNTEAFF.

The rearrangement links TRBV19 to TRBJ2-1; TRBD2 matches at 7 bases. V gave up 4 bases and J gave up 0 bases; unmatched junction bases: 9. The CDR3 loop spans 17 amino acids. Per the germline V gene, CDR1 is LNHDA and CDR2 is SQIVND (reference sequence). The CDR3 region is CASSTVKRDPSYNEQFF. In DNA form, the CDR3 reads TGTGCCAGTAGTACAGTAAAGCGGGACCCCTCCTACAATGAGCAGTTCTTC.

CDR3 in amino acids: CASSFSGVGKAEAFF. The CDR3 DNA sequence: TGCGCCAGCAGCTTTTCAGGGGTCGGGAAGGCTGAAGCTTTCTTT. The chain has TRBV5-1 and TRBJ1-1; a weak D match, TRBD1 (6 bases). This CDR3 comprises 15 residues. Looked up from germline, CDR1 is SGHRS and CDR2 is YFSETQ. V was pared by 2 bases and J by 6 bases, with 17 bases between.